Listed below are T cell receptor beta chains from one sample, sequenced in a study of T cells in Graves' hyperthyroidism and ophthalmopathy. Each CDR3 protein gets one entry after TCRdb re-called the multiplex PCR reads with MiXCR. The repertoire holds about 290,000 distinct CDR3 sequences, with about 17% as singletons. Sequenced input: blood. These receptors originate from a woman aged 60 to 75 with Graves' ophthalmopathy. CDR3s include the opening cysteine and the closing phenylalanine or tryptophan. D genes are given only for firm matches. Some rows mark clone size as missing; the rest say once, few, many or name a class of expanded clone.

D: TRBD1; V: TRBV3-1; size: many; J: TRBJ1-4; CDR3: CASSQEGTAGKLFF; DNA: TGTGCCAGCAGCCAAGAGGGGACAGCAGGGAAACTGTTTTTT
D: .; V: TRBV10-2; size: .; J: TRBJ2-7; CDR3: CASRGGSGTYEQYF; DNA: TGCGCCAGCAGGGGGGGAAGTGGAACCTACGAGCAGTACTTC
D: .; V: TRBV4-3; size: .; J: TRBJ2-1; CDR3: CASSHIGIYNEQFF; DNA: TGCGCCAGCAGCCATATTGGGATTTACAATGAGCAGTTCTTC
D: .; V: TRBV6-1; size: many; J: TRBJ1-5; CDR3: CASSGQANQPQHF; DNA: TGTGCCAGCAGTGGGCAGGCCAATCAGCCCCAGCATTTT
D: TRBD2; V: TRBV6-1; size: many; J: TRBJ2-7; CDR3: CASSHAARGATYEQYF; DNA: TGTGCCAGCAGTCACGCAGCGCGGGGGGCGACCTACGAGCAGTACTTC
D: .; V: TRBV7-2; size: .; J: TRBJ2-5; CDR3: CASSSGGRETQYF; DNA: TGTGCCAGCAGCTCGGGGGGCCGGGAGACCCAGTACTTC
D: .; V: TRBV28; size: many; J: TRBJ2-1; CDR3: CASSPGSFVLEQFF; DNA: TGTGCCAGCAGTCCTGGTTCTTTTGTTTTGGAGCAGTTCTTC
D: .; V: TRBV28; size: .; J: TRBJ1-2; CDR3: CASRVEDRNYGYTF; DNA: TGTGCCAGCAGAGTCGAAGACAGAAACTATGGCTACACCTTC
D: TRBD1; V: TRBV29-1; size: .; J: TRBJ2-5; CDR3: CSGLDRGETQYF; DNA: TGCAGCGGGTTAGACAGGGGGGAGACCCAGTACTTC
D: TRBD1; V: TRBV27; size: many; J: TRBJ2-7; CDR3: CASSWTGAYEQYF; DNA: TGTGCCAGCAGTTGGACAGGGGCCTACGAGCAGTACTTC
D: .; V: TRBV12-5; size: few; J: TRBJ2-7; CDR3: CASGLGNLPYEQYF; DNA: TGTGCTAGTGGTTTGGGAAACCTTCCCTACGAGCAGTACTTC
D: .; V: TRBV2; size: many; J: TRBJ1-6; CDR3: CASRLLAGNSPLHF; DNA: TGTGCCAGCAGGCTCCTTGCGGGGAATTCACCCCTCCACTTT
D: .; V: TRBV20-1; size: many; J: TRBJ1-2; CDR3: CSARVGVGYTF; DNA: TGCAGTGCTAGAGTCGGGGTTGGCTACACCTTC
D: TRBD2; V: TRBV12-3/TRBV12-4; size: many; J: TRBJ2-1; CDR3: CASRETAAGDNEQFF; DNA: TGTGCCAGCAGGGAAACAGCAGCGGGAGACAATGAGCAGTTCTTC
D: TRBD2; V: TRBV14; size: many; J: TRBJ2-2; CDR3: CASSFGRTNTGELFF; DNA: TGTGCCAGCAGCTTCGGGAGGACGAACACCGGGGAGCTGTTTTTT
D: .; V: TRBV7-9; size: .; J: TRBJ1-3; CDR3: CAYRGYSGNTIYF; DNA: TGTGCCTACCGGGGCTACTCTGGAAACACCATATATTTT
D: TRBD2; V: TRBV28; size: .; J: TRBJ2-1; CDR3: CASSLSSGIVEQFF; DNA: TGTGCCAGCAGTTTATCTAGCGGGATAGTTGAGCAGTTCTTC
D: TRBD2; V: TRBV7-8; size: many; J: TRBJ2-5; CDR3: CASSLAPALVRAGGEETQYF; DNA: TGTGCCAGCAGCTTGGCCCCGGCCCTTGTACGAGCGGGAGGCGAGGAGACCCAGTACTTC
D: .; V: TRBV11-2; size: .; J: TRBJ2-7; CDR3: CASSLTDRTYYEQYF; DNA: TGTGCCAGCAGCTTAACAGACAGAACTTACTACGAGCAGTACTTC
D: .; V: TRBV28; size: many; J: TRBJ2-3; CDR3: CASSLGPLWDTQYF; DNA: TGTGCCAGCAGTTTAGGTCCGTTGTGGGATACGCAGTATTTT
D: .; V: TRBV29-1; size: many; J: TRBJ1-1; CDR3: CSVGQRLMNTEAFF; DNA: TGCAGCGTCGGACAACGTCTCATGAACACTGAAGCTTTCTTT
D: .; V: TRBV27; size: many; J: TRBJ1-1; CDR3: CASSVQGPNTEAFF; DNA: TGTGCCAGCAGTGTTCAGGGGCCTAACACTGAAGCTTTCTTT
D: .; V: TRBV2; size: many; J: TRBJ2-5; CDR3: CASSASLREETQYF; DNA: TGTGCCAGCAGTGCCTCCCTAAGGGAAGAGACCCAGTACTTC
D: .; V: TRBV28; size: many; J: TRBJ2-7; CDR3: CASSLPRGAGPYEQYF; DNA: TGTGCCAGCAGTTTACCCCGGGGGGCGGGGCCCTACGAGCAGTACTTC
D: .; V: TRBV12-3/TRBV12-4; size: .; J: TRBJ2-1; CDR3: CASKSVNEQFF; DNA: TGTGCCAGCAAGTCCGTCAATGAGCAGTTCTTC
D: .; V: TRBV29-1; size: .; J: TRBJ2-5; CDR3: CSVEDRGLGETQYF; DNA: TGCAGCGTTGAAGATCGGGGGTTGGGAGAGACCCAGTACTTC
D: .; V: TRBV7-3; size: many; J: TRBJ2-6; CDR3: CASSSGAGANVLTF; DNA: TGTGCCAGCAGCTCAGGGGCTGGGGCCAACGTCCTGACTTTC
D: TRBD1; V: TRBV28; size: many; J: TRBJ1-4; CDR3: CASSPDRGLSNEKLFF; DNA: TGTGCCAGCAGTCCAGACAGGGGGCTGTCTAATGAAAAACTGTTTTTT
D: TRBD2; V: TRBV30; size: many; J: TRBJ2-7; CDR3: CAWRAGGYTGEQYF; DNA: TGTGCCTGGAGGGCGGGAGGGTATACGGGCGAGCAGTACTTC
D: TRBD2; V: TRBV6-2/TRBV6-3; size: many; J: TRBJ2-7; CDR3: CASRYLIAGGTTYEQYF; DNA: TGTGCCAGCAGATATCTGATAGCGGGAGGGACAACCTACGAGCAGTACTTC
D: TRBD1; V: TRBV4-3; size: .; J: TRBJ2-2; CDR3: CASSQSRQGTGELFF; DNA: TGCGCCAGCAGCCAATCTAGACAGGGCACCGGGGAGCTGTTTTTT
D: .; V: TRBV18; size: .; J: TRBJ1-4; CDR3: CASSPLQEKNEKLFF; DNA: TGTGCCAGCTCACCACTGCAGGAGAAAAATGAAAAACTGTTTTTT
D: TRBD2; V: TRBV5-1; size: many; J: TRBJ2-7; CDR3: CASSPSGREYEQYF; DNA: TGCGCCAGCAGCCCGAGCGGGAGGGAGTACGAGCAGTACTTC
D: TRBD2; V: TRBV20-1; size: few; J: TRBJ2-7; CDR3: CSASGGLAGGGEQYF; DNA: TGCAGTGCTAGCGGGGGACTAGCGGGAGGTGGCGAGCAGTACTTC
D: .; V: TRBV7-9; size: .; J: TRBJ2-3; CDR3: CASSIISGRTAFTDTQYF; DNA: TGTGCCAGCAGCATCATTTCGGGACGGACGGCTTTCACAGATACGCAGTATTTT
D: TRBD1; V: TRBV5-5; size: .; J: TRBJ1-6; CDR3: CASSAGQLNSPLHF; DNA: TGTGCCAGCAGCGCGGGACAGCTTAATTCACCCCTCCACTTT
D: TRBD1; V: TRBV10-3; size: few; J: TRBJ1-5; CDR3: CAISEGQGRQPQHF; DNA: TGTGCCATCAGTGAGGGACAGGGACGGCAGCCCCAGCATTTT
D: TRBD1; V: TRBV15; size: many; J: TRBJ2-1; CDR3: CATSRETGDDEQFF; DNA: TGTGCCACCAGCAGAGAAACAGGGGACGATGAGCAGTTCTTC
D: .; V: TRBV19; size: few; J: TRBJ1-1; CDR3: CASSFQEVEAFF; DNA: TGTGCCAGTAGTTTCCAGGAGGTTGAAGCTTTCTTT